The following is a T cell receptor beta chain sequence with its context. Its antigen is not yet known. No base quality values were provided; no much bigger clone lies one nucleotide off. The data are from a study of shared clonotypes between healthy human individuals (dated by TCRdb to about 2020). Notes on the research overall: The cohort comprised two women and a few men aged 18 to 49 years. Different laboratories and diverse techniques were used to prepare libraries and sequence TCR repertoires, to increase sequencing depth and limit assay-specific biases. Leukapheresis yielded between about 0.85 and 10 billion PBMCs per donor. For each donor, three plates each were used for CD4 naive and CD4 memory, two plates were used for CD8 naive, and one plate was used for CD8 memory. To estimate repertoire size and how much clonotype sharing occurs between individuals, the study deeply sequenced the blood TCR repertoires of about 5 healthy adults.

V is cut by 4 bases and J by 0 bases, and the space between the germline ends is 8 bases. The CDR1 and CDR2 encoded by the germline V gene are SGHRS and YFSETQ. From its cysteine to its phenylalanine, the CDR3 spans 14 amino acids. The CDR3 DNA has 42 bases and is translated from base 1. The donors were healthy, HIV-negative adults with no recently reported acute infections or vaccinations. All donors were Caucasian adults living in Nashville, Tennessee, USA. CD4+ T cells were enriched through magnetic negative selection, after which naive cells were positively selected on CD45RA and the remaining negative fraction served as the memory subset. After blood collection by leukapheresis, PBMCs were isolated using Ficoll-Histopaque density gradient centrifugation and then cryopreserved in the vapor phase of liquid nitrogen. Analytical flow cytometry was used to check the purity and quantity of every magnetically sorted T cell population. Genomic DNA was isolated from every sorted fraction and measured by UV absorbance on a Nanodrop 2000c.

What the authors observed across the whole study: Because the study included a small number of donors, the genetic and exposure-history diversity represented was limited. Larger estimated clonotype richness was generally found for naive subsets than for memory subsets. Sharing across a few donors was observed for roughly 5% of naive CD4, over 3% of naive CD8, over 2% of memory CD4, and roughly 0.43% of memory CD8 clonotypes. Only blood was sampled, and tissue TCR repertoires likely differ from those in blood. Based on pairwise subsampling, the degree of clonotype sharing among donors was expected to be affected by sequencing depth. Rarefaction of sorted-subset datasets indicated incomplete sequencing despite the large sequencing depth. Compared with non-shared clonotypes, the clonotypes found in all four sorted-subset donors had higher generation probabilities.

Using the deep immunoSEQ assay, TCR CDR3 regions were amplified from genomic DNA by multiplex PCR. Extracted genomic DNA from each cell subset was distributed evenly across all wells of several immunoSEQ 96-well plates, and each plate was treated as a replicate. For sorted subsets, about 210 ng of genomic DNA, equivalent to 25,000 to 35,000 T cell genomes, went into each replicate PCR. Purified libraries were quantified with a Qubit 3.0 fluorometer, sized on a Bioanalyzer 2100, and re-quantified with the KAPA Library Quantification kit. Each immunoSEQ 96-well plate was sequenced on its own single-read 150-cycle Illumina NextSeq 550 flow cell. The authors' pipeline ran thus. The immunoSEQ output contained only junctional sequences without quality scores, so filtering could not match that applied to full-length reads. To assign V/J genes and CDR3, sequences were annotated using PyIR, a Python wrapper for IgBLAST v1.9, with IMGT germline references. Any read was removed if the V/J assignment was weak (E-value above 1e-6), the CDR3 was missing, or the read contained stop codons, out-of-frame junctions, or ambiguous translated residues. V3J clonotypes were defined by identical inferred V gene, J gene, and CDR3 amino acid sequence. Percentage overlap between repertoires was computed as shared unique clonotypes divided by the size of the smaller repertoire. Three approaches were used to assess repertoire richness: RTK rarefaction, the Chao1 estimator, and Recon v2.1 estimates of unobserved clonotypes. Generation probabilities were computed with OLGA for all TCRbeta clonotypes obtained by the gDNA method from several donors. Imported from immuneACCESS, the table was reduced by TCRdb to in-frame sequences with V and J called. These copies leave out some clones; in studies compared against another copy, an unresolved V gene accounts for under half, and the cause of the remainder is not known. V, J and clone size were drawn from that table, and D and trimming were deduced from the DNA. The sample table holds about 1 million clones, of which about 74% were seen once. 1.5% of the sample lies in the top ten.

The sequence links TRBV5-1 to TRBJ1-3; the D segment could be TRBD1, given 6 matching bases. Sequencing was performed on memory CD4+ T cells sorted from blood. The cell subset or site tag for this specimen amounts to: CD45RA-negative fraction. The origin of this receptor is a man aged 18 to 30 in good health. The DNA sequence is given as TGCGCCAGCAGCGGAGGGGGCTCTGGAAACACCATATATTTT. This gives the protein CASSGGGSGNTIYF.